The 28 T cell receptor beta chains below come from one sample, sequenced in a study of PD-L1 blockade in urothelial cancer. Repertoires were generated with immunoSEQ multiplex PCR, while TCRdb's copy carries only in-frame clones and drops some. The table has 70,000 to 80,000 clones, 85% seen once. As to time point: pretreatment peripheral blood. Sequences were derived from PBMCs, sampled around atezolizumab (anti-PD-L1) treatment. These TCRs come from a man between 35 and 55 years old with urothelial cancer.

The V call is TRBV5-1, the J call TRBJ2-7; maybe TRBD2 (6 bases). The V gene's germline CDR1 is SGHRS and CDR2 YFSETQ. The CDR3 has 14 amino acids. The germline V and J ends were trimmed by 0 bases and 5 bases, with 12 bases remaining between them. The CDR3 sequence: CASSLVGEEDEQYF. DNA for the CDR3: TGCGCCAGCAGCTTGGTAGGGGAGGAGGACGAGCAGTACTTC.

This chain uses TRBV20-1 with TRBJ2-3; 7 bases agree with TRBD2. The CDR3 sequence is 11 residues long. From germline, CDR1 is DFQATT and CDR2 SNEGSKA (reference sequence). V was pared by 7 bases and J by 6 bases, with 4 bases of the junction left unmatched. CDR3 amino acids: CSVAGVDTQYF. For the CDR3, the DNA is TGCAGTGTGGCGGGGGTGGATACGCAGTATTTT.

The CDR3 here is CASSLATSGRGTDTQYF. The DNA for the CDR3 is TGCGCCAGCAGCTTGGCAACTAGCGGGAGGGGCACAGATACGCAGTATTTT. The genes are TRBV5-1 and TRBJ2-3, with TRBD2 identical over 13 bases. V lost 0 bases, J lost 1 base, and 2 bases stayed unmatched. CDR3 length equals 17 residues. Germline V lookup: CDR1 SGHRS, CDR2 YFSETQ.

This chain links TRBV27 with TRBJ2-1; D unclear. V lost 10 bases and J lost 0, with 16 bases in between. Germline assignment: CDR1 MNHEY and CDR2 SMNVEV (reference sequence). CDR3 length: 15 residues. In DNA, the CDR3 is TGTGCCACCCGACTCGGAAGAGGCTCCTACAATGAGCAGTTCTTC. Protein sequence: CATRLGRGSYNEQFF.

This chain links TRBV7-6 with TRBJ1-5, with D possibly being TRBD1 (5 bases). Germline CDR1 reads SGHVS; CDR2 reads FNYEAQ. The CDR3 is 17 residues long. Trimming removed 1 base at V and 8 bases at J, with 21 bases between. The CDR3 protein is CASSLGVGGGAIKPQHF. The CDR3 region has the DNA TGTGCCAGCAGCTTAGGGGTGGGCGGAGGGGCCATTAAGCCCCAGCATTTT.

V and J are TRBV7-8 and TRBJ2-7; perhaps TRBD2 as D (6 bases). The ends were cut back, 5 bases at V and 1 base at J, with 12 bases in the middle. The CDR3 length is 14 residues. CDR1 and CDR2 from the germline V gene are SGHVS and FQNEAQ. The CDR3, as DNA: TGTGCCAGCAGCCCCCGGGACTTATCCTACGAGCAGTACTTC. Translated: CASSPRDLSYEQYF. Drawing the rest from reference TRBV7-8 and TRBJ2-7, the complete variable domain is GAGVSQSPRYKVAKRGQDVALRCDPISGHVSLFWYQQALGQGPEFLTYFQNEAQLDKSGLPSDRFFAERPEGSVSTLKIQRTQQEDSAVYLCASSPRDLSYEQYFGPGTRLTVT.

The rearrangement joins TRBV18 to TRBJ2-1; 7 bases line up with TRBD2. Germline assignment: CDR1 KGHSH and CDR2 LQKENI. This CDR3 spans 19 amino acids. V dropped 2 bases and J dropped 2; count of bases not matched to a gene: 15. The CDR3 protein is CASSPFHLRGSTTYNEQFF. The CDR3 bases are TGTGCCAGCTCACCATTCCACCTGCGGGGGTCAACCACCTACAATGAGCAGTTCTTC.

The rearrangement links TRBV5-4 to TRBJ1-2; 8 nucleotides line up with TRBD1. Germline V gene lookup returns CDR1 SGHNT and CDR2 YYREEE (reference sequence). The CDR3 runs 13 residues. With V trimmed by 5 bases and J by 7 bases, 7 bases remained unmatched. In DNA, the CDR3 is TGTGCCAGCAGACGGACAGGGTGGATTGGCTACACCTTC. The encoded protein is CASRRTGWIGYTF.

The chain uses TRBV6-1 and TRBJ2-7, with 8 bases aligning to TRBD2. The germline V gene has CDR1 MNHNS and CDR2 SASEGT. J gave up 4 bases and V 5 bases, and 4 bases lay outside the gene matches. This CDR3 spans 13 amino acids. The CDR3 nucleotides read TGTGCCAGCAGTAAACTAGCGGATTACGAGCAGTACTTC. This codes for CASSKLADYEQYF.

The chain has TRBV29-1 and TRBJ2-2; D unresolved. Trimming stripped 4 bases from V and 3 bases from J, with 9 bases between. The germline gives CDR1 SQVTM, CDR2 ANQGSEA. This CDR3 has 13 amino acids. CDR3 in amino acids: CSVGQVYTGELFF. CDR3 nucleotide sequence: TGCAGCGTTGGGCAGGTTTACACCGGGGAGCTGTTTTTT.

This sequence joins TRBV10-3 and TRBJ2-5, with D perhaps matching TRBD2 (6 bases). The CDR3 length is 13 residues. CDR1 is ENHRY, CDR2 SYGVKD, per germline. Trimming took 10 bases from V and 7 from J, leaving 19 bases between them. This chain's CDR3 is CASTSREEGTQYF. The CDR3 DNA sequence: TGTGCCAGCACGAGCAGGGAGGAGGGGACCCAGTACTTC.

The rearrangement uses TRBV27 and TRBJ2-2; the match to TRBD1 covers 10 bases. The CDR3 spans 17 residues. J was trimmed by 1 base and V by 1 base; bases with no gene match: 3. Germline CDR1 is MNHEY and CDR2 is SMNVEV (reference sequence). CDR3 loop: CASSLWGDRGNTGELFF. CDR3 sequence (DNA): TGTGCCAGCAGTTTATGGGGGGACAGGGGGAACACCGGGGAGCTGTTTTTT.

V and J are TRBV29-1 and TRBJ2-1, with TRBD2 identical over 9 bases. The V gene's germline CDR1 is SQVTM and CDR2 ANQGSEA. The CDR3 length is 14 residues. J was trimmed by 7 bases and V by 2 bases; bases with no gene match: 6. CDR3 amino acids: CSVELDLAGNEQFF. The CDR3 region has the DNA TGCAGCGTTGAATTGGATCTAGCGGGAAATGAGCAGTTCTTC.

CDR3 nucleotides: TGTGCCACCTCTTCTGGGGACAGATTAGATCAGCCCCAGCATTTT. As protein: CATSSGDRLDQPQHF. The rearrangement uses TRBV19 and TRBJ1-5; 7 nucleotides line up with TRBD1. The CDR3 has 15 residues. Germline lookup yields CDR1 LNHDA and CDR2 SQIVND (reference sequence). V lost 10 bases and J lost 5; bases outside the gene matches: 14.

The chain has TRBV27 and TRBJ2-2, with 10 bases aligning to TRBD1. V was pared by 3 bases and J by 6 bases, with 4 bases of the junction left unmatched. Germline V gene data show CDR1 as MNHEY and CDR2 as SMNVEV (reference sequence). This CDR3 is built from 15 residues. CDR3 nucleotides: TGTGCCAGCAGTTTGGACAGGGGGGTGGCCGGGGAGCTGTTTTTT. As protein: CASSLDRGVAGELFF.

This clone was detected only a few times. The gene calls are TRBV4-2 and TRBJ2-3, with 8 bases fitting TRBD1. This CDR3 is built from 19 residues. Germline values: CDR1 LGHNA, CDR2 YNFKEQ. J was trimmed by 1 base and V by 1 base; bases with no gene match: 13. CDR3: CASSQGLTGGVSRTDTQYF. CDR3 DNA sequence: TGTGCCAGCAGCCAAGGTCTTACAGGGGGAGTTAGTCGCACAGATACGCAGTATTTT.

This clone showed up just once. CDR3: CASSFWTGTDTEAFF. CDR3 coding DNA: TGTGCCAGCAGTTTCTGGACAGGGACGGATACTGAAGCTTTCTTT. V is TRBV27 and J is TRBJ1-1; 8 positions agree with TRBD1. CDR1 is MNHEY and CDR2 is SMNVEV in the germline V gene (reference sequence). The CDR3 is made up of 15 amino acids. V dropped 3 bases and J dropped 5; count of bases not matched to a gene: 8.

This chain connects TRBV5-4 to TRBJ2-3; tentative D call: TRBD1 (7 bases). Germline V lookup: CDR1 SGHNT, CDR2 YYREEE (reference sequence). The CDR3 is made up of 15 amino acids. V was trimmed by 4 bases and J by 1 base, leaving 13 bases between them. For the CDR3, the DNA is TGTGCCAGCAGCCCCGGGGGACAGCGCACAGATACGCAGTATTTT. Amino acid sequence: CASSPGGQRTDTQYF.

The count of this clone is one. The chain recombines TRBV7-8 with TRBJ1-5, with D maybe TRBD1 (6 bases). Germline V gene lookup returns CDR1 SGHVS and CDR2 FQNEAQ. Trimming removed 2 bases from V and 7 bases from J, with 12 bases in between. CDR3 size: 14 residues. The CDR3 region is CASSLPQGRQPQHF. In DNA form, the CDR3 reads TGTGCCAGCAGCTTACCACAGGGTAGGCAGCCCCAGCATTTT.

The chain joins TRBV6-5 to TRBJ2-1; possible D gene TRBD1, 6 bases. There are 14 residues in the CDR3. Germline lookup yields CDR1 MNHEY and CDR2 SVGAGI. V shed 8 bases and J shed 5 bases, with 16 bases lying between them. The CDR3 spells CASGGPLFNNEQFF. The CDR3, as DNA: TGTGCCAGCGGGGGCCCCCTCTTTAACAATGAGCAGTTCTTC.

The chain couples TRBV27 to TRBJ1-5; D is uncertain. Germline values: CDR1 MNHEY, CDR2 SMNVEV (reference sequence). V was pared by 0 bases and J by 4 bases, with 4 bases between. This CDR3 spans 13 amino acids. CDR3 sequence: CASSLSYNQPQHF. Here the CDR3 DNA reads TGTGCCAGCAGTTTATCCTATAATCAGCCCCAGCATTTT.

This clone is a singleton in its sample. The chain uses TRBV7-2 and TRBJ1-1; 7 bases are shared with TRBD1. Germline V gene data show CDR1 as SGHTA and CDR2 as FQGNSA. The CDR3 runs 16 residues. The ends lost 3 bases at V and 0 bases at J; junction bases unmatched: 7. The CDR3 spells CASSLQGGFMNTEAFF. Written as DNA, the CDR3 is TGTGCCAGCAGCTTGCAGGGGGGTTTCATGAACACTGAAGCTTTCTTT.

The chain couples TRBV6-5 to TRBJ2-1; 10 bases line up with TRBD2. The CDR3 totals 15 residues. In germline, CDR1 is MNHEY, CDR2 SVGAGI. The ends lost 6 bases at V and 2 bases at J; junction bases unmatched: 4. CDR3 sequence: CASSSGRGTYNEQFF. In DNA, the CDR3 is TGTGCCAGCAGCAGCGGGAGGGGAACCTACAATGAGCAGTTCTTC.

The rearrangement uses TRBV10-1 and TRBJ1-3, with a weak D call TRBD1 (6 bases). Germline CDR1 reads WNHNN; CDR2 reads SYGVQD (reference sequence). V was shortened by 5 bases and J by 6 bases, with 14 bases between the two germline ends. This CDR3 has 14 residues. The CDR3 DNA follows: TGCGCCAGCAGTCGGAGACAGGATTCAAACACCATATATTTT. Protein product: CASSRRQDSNTIYF.

This clone was observed many times. One junction end disagrees with the germline gene, perhaps due to a read error. The chain employs TRBV2 and TRBJ1-2, with D maybe TRBD1 (6 bases). The CDR3 contains 13 residues. Germline V gene lookup returns CDR1 SNHLY and CDR2 FYNNEI. The CDR3 coding sequence is TGTGCCAGCAGCTCATCAGGGGACTACGGCTACACCTTC. It translates to CASSSSGDYGYTF.

The chain uses TRBV5-6 and TRBJ2-7; 8 bases match TRBD2. In germline, CDR1 is SGHDT, CDR2 YYEEEE. With V trimmed by 1 base and J by 5 bases, 5 bases remained unmatched. This CDR3 contains 14 residues. In DNA, the CDR3 is TGTGCCAGCAGCTTGAGCAGCGGGAGTAACGAGCAGTACTTC. This encodes CASSLSSGSNEQYF.

This clone was detected only a few times. V gene TRBV10-3 combines with J gene TRBJ1-4; tentatively, D is TRBD1 (6 bases). The germline V gene encodes CDR1 ENHRY and CDR2 SYGVKD. This CDR3 has 14 residues. V lost 4 bases and J 0 bases, leaving 6 bases between the germline ends. In DNA form, the CDR3 reads TGTGCCATCAGTGGACAGGCAACTAATGAAAAACTGTTTTTT. It specifies CAISGQATNEKLFF.

The rearrangement joins TRBV27 to TRBJ2-1; 16 nucleotides agree with TRBD2. The CDR3 sequence is 17 residues long. Germline assignment: CDR1 MNHEY and CDR2 SMNVEV (reference sequence). J was trimmed by 7 bases and V by 4 bases; bases with no gene match: 7. CDR3 sequence reads: CASSSGLAGGPGNEQFF. The CDR3, as DNA: TGTGCCAGCAGTTCGGGACTAGCGGGAGGGCCCGGTAATGAGCAGTTCTTC.